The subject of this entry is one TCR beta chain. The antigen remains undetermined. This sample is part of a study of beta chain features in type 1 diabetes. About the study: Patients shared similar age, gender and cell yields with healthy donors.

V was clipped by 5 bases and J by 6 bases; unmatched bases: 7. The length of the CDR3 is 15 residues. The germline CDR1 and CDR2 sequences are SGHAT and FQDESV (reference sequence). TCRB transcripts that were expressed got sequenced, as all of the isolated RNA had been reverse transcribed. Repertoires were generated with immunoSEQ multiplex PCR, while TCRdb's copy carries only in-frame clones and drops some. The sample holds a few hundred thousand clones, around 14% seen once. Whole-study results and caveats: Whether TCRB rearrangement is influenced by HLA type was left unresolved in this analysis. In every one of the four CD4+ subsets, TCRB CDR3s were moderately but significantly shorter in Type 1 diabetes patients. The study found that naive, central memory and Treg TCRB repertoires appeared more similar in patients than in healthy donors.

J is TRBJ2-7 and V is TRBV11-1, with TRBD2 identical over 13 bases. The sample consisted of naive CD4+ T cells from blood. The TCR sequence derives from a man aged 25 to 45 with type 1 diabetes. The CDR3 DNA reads TGTGCCAGCAGCCCTGAACTAGCGGGAGGGCCCGAGCAGTACTTC. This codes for CASSPELAGGPEQYF.